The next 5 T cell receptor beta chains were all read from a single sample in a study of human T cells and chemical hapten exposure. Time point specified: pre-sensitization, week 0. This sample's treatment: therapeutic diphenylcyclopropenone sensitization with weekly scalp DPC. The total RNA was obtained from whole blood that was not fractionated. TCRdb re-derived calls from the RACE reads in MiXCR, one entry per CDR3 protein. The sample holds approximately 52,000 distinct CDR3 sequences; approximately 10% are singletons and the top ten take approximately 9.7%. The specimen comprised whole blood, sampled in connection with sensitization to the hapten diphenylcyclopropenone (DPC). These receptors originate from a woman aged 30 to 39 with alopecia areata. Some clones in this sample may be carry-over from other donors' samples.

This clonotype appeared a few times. The CDR3, as DNA: TGCAGTGCTACGGACAGGTCTAATCAGCCCCAGCATTTT. Translation gives CSATDRSNQPQHF. This chain connects TRBV20-1 to TRBJ1-5; 7 positions match TRBD1. Germline V gives CDR1 DFQATT, CDR2 SNEGSKA (reference sequence). The CDR3 length is 13 residues. The V and J ends lost 4 bases and 4 bases, in that order; junction bases with no gene match: 4.

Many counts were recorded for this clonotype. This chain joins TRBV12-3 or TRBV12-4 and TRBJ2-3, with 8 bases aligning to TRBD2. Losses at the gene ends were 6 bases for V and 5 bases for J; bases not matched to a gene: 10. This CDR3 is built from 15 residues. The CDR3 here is CASSSSMSGGDTQYF. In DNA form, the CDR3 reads TGTGCCAGCAGCTCCTCAATGAGCGGGGGAGATACGCAGTATTTT.

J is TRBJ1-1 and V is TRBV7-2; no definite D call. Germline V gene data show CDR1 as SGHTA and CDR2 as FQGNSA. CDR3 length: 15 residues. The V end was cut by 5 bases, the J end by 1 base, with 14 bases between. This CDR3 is CASSPRTAQNTEAFF. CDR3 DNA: TGTGCCAGCAGCCCCCGTACGGCACAGAACACTGAAGCTTTCTTT.

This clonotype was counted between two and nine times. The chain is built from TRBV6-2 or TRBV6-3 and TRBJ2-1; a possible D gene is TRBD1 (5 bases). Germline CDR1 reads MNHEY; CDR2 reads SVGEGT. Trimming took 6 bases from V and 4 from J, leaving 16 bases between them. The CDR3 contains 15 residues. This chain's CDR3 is CASSPPDTDYNEQFF. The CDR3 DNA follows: TGTGCCAGCAGCCCGCCGGACACAGATTACAATGAGCAGTTCTTC.

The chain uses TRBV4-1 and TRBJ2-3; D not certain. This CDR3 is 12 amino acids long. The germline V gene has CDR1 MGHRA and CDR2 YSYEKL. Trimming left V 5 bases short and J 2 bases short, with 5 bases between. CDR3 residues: CASSITTDTQYF. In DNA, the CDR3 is TGCGCCAGCAGCATAACCACAGATACGCAGTATTTT.